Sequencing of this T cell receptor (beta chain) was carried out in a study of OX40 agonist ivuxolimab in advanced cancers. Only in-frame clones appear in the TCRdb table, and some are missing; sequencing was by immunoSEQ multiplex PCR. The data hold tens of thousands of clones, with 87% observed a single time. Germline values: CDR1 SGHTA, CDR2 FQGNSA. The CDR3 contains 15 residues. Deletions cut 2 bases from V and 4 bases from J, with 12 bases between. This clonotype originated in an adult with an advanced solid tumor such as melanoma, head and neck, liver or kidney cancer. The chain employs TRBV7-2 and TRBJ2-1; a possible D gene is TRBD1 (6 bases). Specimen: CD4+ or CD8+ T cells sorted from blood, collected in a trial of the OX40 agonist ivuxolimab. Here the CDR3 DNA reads TGTGCCAGCAGCTTATTACGGACAGTATACAATGAGCAGTTCTTC. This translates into CASSLLRTVYNEQFF. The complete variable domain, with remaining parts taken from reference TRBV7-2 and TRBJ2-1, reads GAGVSQSPSNKVTEKGKDVELRCDPISGHTALYWYRQSLGQGLEFLIYFQGNSAPDKSGLPSDRFSAERTGGSVSTLTIQRTQQEDSAVYLCASSLLRTVYNEQFFGPGTRLTVL.